This is a list of T cell receptor beta chains from one sample in a study of PD-L1 blockade in urothelial cancer. Assay: immunoSEQ multiplex PCR; the TCRdb copy retains only in-frame clones and omits some. Altogether approximately 79,000 clones are present, about 90% being singletons, with the ten largest covering over 5%. The sequencing used PBMCs, collected around atezolizumab (anti-PD-L1) treatment. These receptors were collected from a woman in her 70s with urothelial cancer. Each CDR3 is given without its conserved first and last residue. Fields, in order: V gene, CDR3 protein.

TRBV7-6	ASSRQGGYEQY
TRBV13	ASSLVQGSTGELF
TRBV5-4	ASSRGQDREQY
TRBV2	ASNYETSGYNEQF
TRBV7-9	ASSQVKKSRKYEQY
TRBV28	ASSFDPQGRTEAF
TRBV7-8	ASSLSSGTGGEQY
TRBV5-4	ASSLGLAAFLSSYNEQF
TRBV6-6	ASSPVGSNEKLF
TRBV2	ASRSGFRTSGLSAAYEQY
TRBV5-4	ASSLGRGPLGEQY